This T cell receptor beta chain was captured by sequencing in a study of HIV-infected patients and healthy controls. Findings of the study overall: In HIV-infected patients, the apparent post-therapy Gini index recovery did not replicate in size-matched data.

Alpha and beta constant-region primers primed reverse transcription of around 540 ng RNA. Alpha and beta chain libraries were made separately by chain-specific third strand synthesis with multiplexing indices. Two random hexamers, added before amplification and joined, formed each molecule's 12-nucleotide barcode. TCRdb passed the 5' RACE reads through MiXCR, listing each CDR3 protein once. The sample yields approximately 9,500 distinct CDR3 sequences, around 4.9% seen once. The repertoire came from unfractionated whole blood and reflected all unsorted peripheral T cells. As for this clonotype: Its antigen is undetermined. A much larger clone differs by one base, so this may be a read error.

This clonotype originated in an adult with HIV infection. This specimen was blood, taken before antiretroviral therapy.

CDR3 sequence reads: CSARERNSYNEHFF. In DNA form, the CDR3 reads TGCAGTGCTAGGGAGCGGAACTCCTACAATGAGCATTTCTTC. This rearrangement joins TRBV20-1 to TRBJ2-1; TRBD2 might be the D (5 bases). Germline-derived CDR1 and CDR2 are DFQATT and SNEGSKA (reference sequence). CDR3 size: 14 residues.